The 27 T cell receptor beta chains in this list originate from one sample, sequenced in a study of immune heterogeneity within non-small cell lung tumors. Multiplex PCR employing 32 V and 13 J primers generated amplicons of the TCR beta CDR3. TCRdb reprocessed the multiplex PCR reads with MiXCR, giving one entry per CDR3 protein. The sample lists 22,000 or so distinct CDR3 sequences; about 30% were seen once. The authors used about 610 ng of bulk tumor genomic DNA per sample as template. Multiple biopsies spaced far apart were taken from each primary tumor during surgery. Surgery that was curative in intent was performed on patients with untreated, newly diagnosed non-small cell lung cancer. Sequenced: lung tumor tissue. The receptors were gathered from a man between 35 and 55 years old with non-small cell lung cancer.

About this clonotype itself: A read error may be the cause here, since a much bigger clone is one base away. The chain is built from TRBV19 and TRBJ1-5; no clear D gene. Trimming cost V 1 base and J 6 bases, with 13 bases left between them. The CDR3 covers 15 residues. The germline V gene has CDR1 LNHDA and CDR2 SQIVND (reference sequence). The CDR3 is CASSIGVAAAQPQHF. The CDR3 DNA reads TGTGCCAGTAGTATAGGGGTAGCGGCTGCTCAGCCCCAGCATTTT.

This clonotype occurred many times. This chain links TRBV5-1 with TRBJ2-7; D possibly corresponds to TRBD2 (5 bases). The V gene's germline CDR1 is SGHRS and CDR2 YFSETQ. Trimming took off 4 bases at V and 3 bases at J, with 17 bases between the two ends. The length of the CDR3 is 15 residues. CDR3 residues: CASSPYRGEGYEQYF. Written as DNA, the CDR3 is TGCGCCAGCAGCCCTTACCGGGGAGAGGGCTACGAGCAGTACTTC. Drawing the rest from reference TRBV5-1 and TRBJ2-7, the complete variable domain is KAGVTQTPRYLIKTRGQQVTLSCSPISGHRSVSWYQQTPGQGLQFLFEYFSETQRNKGNFPGRFSGRQFSNSRSEMNVSTLELGDSALYLCASSPYRGEGYEQYFGPGTRLTVT.

As for this clonotype: This sequence may be a read error, since a much larger clone differs from it by one base. The V call is TRBV6-1, the J call TRBJ2-1; D might be TRBD1 or TRBD2, each matching 5 bases. The germline gives CDR1 MNHNS, CDR2 SASEGT. This CDR3 comprises 16 residues. Trimming stripped 9 bases from V and 0 bases from J, with 18 bases between. The CDR3, as DNA: TGTGCCAGAACCCCATCGGGGCAGAACTCCTACAATGAGCAGTTCTTC. Protein: CARTPSGQNSYNEQFF.

In this sample, this clonotype is medium-sized (0.01 to 0.1%). The chain carries TRBV6-1 and TRBJ1-2, with D hard to call. V was clipped by 6 bases and J by 8 bases, with 16 bases between them. The CDR3 runs 13 residues. Germline V lookup: CDR1 MNHNS, CDR2 SASEGT. The CDR3 DNA follows: TGTGCCAGCAGCATGACGATGCTCGGGGGCTACACCTTC. Protein product: CASSMTMLGGYTF.

By sample share, this clonotype is medium-sized. This chain links TRBV24-1 with TRBJ2-1; D possibly corresponds to TRBD1 (5 bases). Germline values: CDR1 KGHDR, CDR2 SFDVKD. This CDR3 region has 14 residues. V lost 3 bases, J lost 10 bases, and 15 bases lay in between. The CDR3 reads CATSDPGQHNEQFF. CDR3 DNA sequence: TGTGCCACCAGTGATCCCGGACAACATAACGAGCAGTTCTTC.

This clonotype was recorded many times. This chain uses TRBV7-2 with TRBJ1-2; D is unresolved. Germline V gene data show CDR1 as SGHTA and CDR2 as FQGNSA. The CDR3 is 14 residues long. The V end lost 5 bases, the J end lost 4 bases, and 14 bases lay between the germline ends. CDR3 nucleotide sequence: TGTGCCAGCAGCCTCCCAGTGCGAGGCTATGGCTACACCTTC. Its protein product is CASSLPVRGYGYTF.

This sequence joins TRBV2 and TRBJ1-4; TRBD1 matches at 8 bases. The V and J ends lost 7 bases and 7 bases, in that order; junction bases with no gene match: 8. CDR1 is SNHLY and CDR2 is FYNNEI in the germline V gene. CDR3 length: 14 residues. Here the CDR3 reads CASIQDREGEKLFF. The CDR3 nucleotides are TGTGCCAGCATTCAGGACAGGGAGGGTGAAAAACTGTTTTTT.

A remark on this clonotype: The germline gene is not matched at one end of the junction; a read error may be the cause. The rearrangement links TRBV20-1 to TRBJ2-1; TRBD2 agrees at 9 bases. The CDR3 contains 12 residues. Germline V gives CDR1 DFQATT, CDR2 SNEGSKA (reference sequence). CDR3 amino acids: CSAEGLANEHFF. As DNA, the CDR3 is TGCAGTGCTGAGGGACTAGCAAATGAGCATTTCTTC.

The chain carries TRBV6-1 and TRBJ1-1, with 7 nucleotides matching TRBD1. V lost 1 base, J lost 4 bases, and 6 bases stayed unmatched. This CDR3 has 15 amino acids. Germline V gene sequence: CDR1 MNHNS, CDR2 SASEGT. CDR3 DNA sequence: TGTGCCAGCAGTGAAGGGGGCAGGGGGACCACTGAAGCTTTCTTT. This sequence encodes CASSEGGRGTTEAFF.

This clonotype was counted at least ten times. The chain links TRBV19 to TRBJ1-2; 8 nucleotides line up with TRBD1. From germline, CDR1 is LNHDA and CDR2 SQIVND (reference sequence). There are 15 residues in the CDR3. Germline trimming cut 7 bases from V and 0 bases from J; bases unmatched to any gene: 7. The CDR3 reads CASTGTGKANYGYTF. CDR3 DNA: TGTGCCAGTACCGGGACAGGTAAAGCTAACTATGGCTACACCTTC.

The sample holds a few counts of this clonotype. V is TRBV29-1 and J is TRBJ2-2, with 8 bases fitting TRBD1. V lost 7 bases and J lost 0; bases outside the gene matches: 1. Germline values: CDR1 SQVTM, CDR2 ANQGSEA. The CDR3 has 13 amino acids. DNA for the CDR3: TGCAGCGCGGACAGGGCGAACACCGGGGAGCTGTTTTTT. Translated, it gives CSADRANTGELFF.

The count of this clonotype is one. The conserved phenylalanine or tryptophan is not found at the CDR3 terminus, so this likely reflects a read error. This chain uses TRBV25-1 with TRBJ2-1; TRBD2 is a possible D gene (6 bases). The CDR3 length is 15 residues. Germline V CDR1 and CDR2: MGHDK, SYGVNS. V was cut by 3 bases and J by 5 bases, with 14 bases left in between. CDR3 residues: CASSDPGTLDNEQFL. In nucleotides, the CDR3 is TGTGCCAGCAGTGACCCCGGGACTTTAGACAATGAGCAGTTCTTA.

This clonotype was seen only a few times. The rearrangement uses TRBV5-1 and TRBJ2-1; D may match TRBD1 or TRBD2 (6 bases each). This CDR3 has 15 amino acids. CDR1 is SGHRS, CDR2 YFSETQ, per germline. V gave up 2 bases and J gave up 0 bases, with 9 bases separating them. CDR3 amino acids: CASSLGGISYNEQFF. Written as DNA, the CDR3 is TGCGCCAGCAGCTTAGGGGGGATCTCCTACAATGAGCAGTTCTTC.

This chain connects TRBV7-2 to TRBJ2-1; the match to TRBD2 covers 9 bases. Germline trimming cut 6 bases from V and 6 bases from J; bases unmatched to any gene: 9. The CDR3 is 15 amino acids. Germline CDR1 and CDR2: SGHTA and FQGNSA. The DNA for the CDR3 is TGTGCCAGCAGTTTTCTAGCGGGGTTTGGCAATGAGCAGTTCTTC. It is translated as CASSFLAGFGNEQFF.

The CDR3, as DNA: TGTGCCAGCAGTAGTAACAGGAACACCGGGGAGCTGTTTTTT. Its protein product is CASSSNRNTGELFF. The rearrangement joins TRBV27 to TRBJ2-2, with D uncertain. The CDR3 extends over 14 amino acids. Germline V gives CDR1 MNHEY, CDR2 SMNVEV (reference sequence). Between the trimmed V and J ends, which lost 5 bases and 1 base, there was a span of 8 bases.

This clonotype was seen ten or more times. V and J are TRBV30 and TRBJ1-2; TRBD1 aligns across 11 bases. The CDR3 spans 14 residues. The J segment lost 6 bases and the V segment lost 0 bases, leaving 3 bases of the junction unmatched. Germline V lookup: CDR1 GTSNPN, CDR2 SVGIG (reference sequence). DNA of the CDR3: TGTGCCTGGAGTGTGTTGGGACAGGGGGATGGCTACACCTTC. It yields the protein CAWSVLGQGDGYTF.

There are a few counts of this clonotype. This rearrangement joins TRBV14 to TRBJ1-2, with a tentative D call TRBD1 (6 bases). The V end lost 3 bases, the J end lost 4 bases, and 15 bases lay between the germline ends. The CDR3 is made up of 15 amino acids. Germline assignment: CDR1 SGHDN and CDR2 FVKESK. The CDR3 here is CASSQPGQAIYGYTF. The CDR3 bases are TGTGCCAGCAGCCAGCCGGGACAAGCAATCTATGGCTACACCTTC.

The rearrangement joins TRBV5-5 to TRBJ1-1, with D possibly being TRBD1 (5 bases). The CDR3 consists of 15 residues. Germline CDR1 reads SGHKS; CDR2 reads YYEKEE (reference sequence). The V and J ends lost 4 bases and 1 base respectively, with 14 bases between them. CDR3 sequence (DNA): TGTGCCAGCAGCCTCTATGGCGGGGGGAACACTGAAGCTTTCTTT. As protein: CASSLYGGGNTEAFF.

This clonotype was seen a few times. One junction end does not reproduce the germline sequence, and a read error may be involved. CDR3 residues: CASSLASSSYNEQFF. CDR3 coding DNA: TGTGCCAGCAGTCTAGCGTCAAGCTCCTACAATGAGCAGTTCTTC. The rearrangement uses TRBV12-3 or TRBV12-4 and TRBJ2-1; tentative D call: TRBD2 (6 bases). The CDR3 is made up of 15 amino acids.

This clonotype was seen many times. V usage is TRBV10-3 and J usage is TRBJ1-6; D remains unclear. Germline CDR1 is ENHRY and CDR2 is SYGVKD. With 6 bases removed from V and 8 bases from J, the gap between germline ends came to 11 bases. The CDR3 length is 13 residues. CDR3 loop: CAIRDSLDSPLHF. The CDR3 region has the DNA TGTGCCATCAGGGACTCCCTGGATTCACCCCTCCACTTT.

This clonotype was detected a few times. CDR3 loop: CASSLGQPVGEQFF. The CDR3 nucleotides are TGTGCCAGCAGCTTGGGACAGCCTGTTGGTGAGCAGTTCTTC. The V gene is TRBV5-8, the J gene TRBJ2-1; tentative D call: TRBD1 (5 bases). This CDR3 is built from 14 residues. Trimming took off 0 bases at V and 9 bases at J, with 13 bases between the two ends. The germline CDR1 and CDR2 sequences are SGHTS and YDEGEE. The whole variable domain, remainder taken from reference TRBV5-8 and TRBJ2-1, is EAGVTQSPTHLIKTRGQQATLRCSPISGHTSVYWYQQALGLGLQFLLWYDEGEERNRGNFPPRFSGRQFPNYSSELNVNALELEDSALYLCASSLGQPVGEQFFGPGTRLTVL.

This clonotype was detected ten times or more. This chain links TRBV7-2 with TRBJ2-7, with 9 nucleotides matching TRBD2. The trim removed 6 bases at V and 6 bases at J, leaving 6 bases unmatched. Germline V lookup: CDR1 SGHTA, CDR2 FQGNSA. The CDR3 runs to 13 residues. Here the CDR3 reads CASSSGRNSEQYF. CDR3 DNA sequence: TGTGCCAGCAGTAGCGGGAGAAATAGCGAGCAGTACTTC.

This chain links TRBV9 with TRBJ1-5, with a possible D match to TRBD1 (6 bases). Germline lookup yields CDR1 SGDLS and CDR2 YYNGEE. The CDR3 runs 15 residues. Trimming pared 0 bases from V and 5 bases from J, leaving 12 bases between. CDR3 amino acids: CASSVDLSGDQPQHF. DNA of the CDR3: TGTGCCAGCAGCGTAGACCTCTCAGGGGATCAGCCCCAGCATTTT. The variable domain in full, with the rest retrieved from reference TRBV9 and TRBJ1-5, is DSGVTQTPKHLITATGQRVTLRCSPRSGDLSVYWYQQSLDQGLQFLIQYYNGEERAKGNILERFSAQQFPDLHSELNLSSLELGDSALYFCASSVDLSGDQPQHFGDGTRLSIL.

The chain recombines TRBV20-1 with TRBJ2-3; the D gene is possibly TRBD1 (8 bases). Germline V gene data show CDR1 as DFQATT and CDR2 as SNEGSKA (reference sequence). Trimming removed 5 bases at V and 4 bases at J, with 25 bases between. This CDR3 region has 17 residues. For the CDR3, the DNA is TGCAGTGCTCTGGACAGGGAGTGGACTAGGGGCCCAGATACGCAGTATTTT. Translating gives CSALDREWTRGPDTQYF.

This clonotype turned up a few times. The chain joins TRBV2 to TRBJ2-5, with D possibly TRBD2 on 6 matching bases. CDR1 and CDR2 (germline): SNHLY, FYNNEI. V dropped 6 bases and J dropped 1 base, with 9 bases sitting between them. The CDR3 totals 13 residues. CDR3: CASSGDFQETQYF. Here the CDR3 DNA reads TGTGCCAGCAGCGGGGACTTCCAAGAGACCCAGTACTTC.

Concerning this clonotype itself: This clone may be a read error of a much larger clone one base away. V is TRBV28 and J is TRBJ1-1; D unresolved. V lost 10 bases and J 0 bases, leaving 15 bases between the germline ends. The CDR3 has 14 residues. The germline V gene has CDR1 MDHEN and CDR2 SYDVKM. The CDR3 nucleotides read TGTGCCATCACCACCGGAGGTTTGAACACTGAAGCTTTCTTT. Translated, it gives CAITTGGLNTEAFF.

The chain couples TRBV7-2 to TRBJ2-2; D perhaps matches TRBD2 (6 bases). The V end was cut by 0 bases, the J end by 5 bases, with 7 bases between. The CDR3 is 14 residues long. CDR1 and CDR2 (germline): SGHTA, FQGNSA. The CDR3 sequence: CASSLALATGELFF. CDR3 DNA: TGTGCCAGCAGCTTAGCGCTAGCGACCGGGGAGCTGTTTTTT.